Listed below are T cell receptor beta chains from one sample, sequenced in a study of identical twins. MiXCR, applied by TCRdb to the 5' RACE reads, yields one record per CDR3 protein. Seen here are approximately 620,000 distinct CDR3 sequences, 8.6% observed once, and the top ten hold about 0.98%. These data were also reused for a study on yellow fever vaccine responses in identical twins.

Material: PBMCs. The receptors were gathered from a woman aged 18-30 years in good health. CDR3s include the opening cysteine and the closing phenylalanine or tryptophan. Not all rows give a size; the values are once, few, many and, for expanded clones, a class.

V gene	J gene	clone size	CDR3 protein
TRBV29-1	TRBJ2-1	many	CSVEPQGRFEQFF
TRBV10-3	TRBJ2-5	.	CAISPNTETQYF
TRBV5-5	TRBJ2-7	.	CASSLGLAGLLLGYEQYF
TRBV27	TRBJ2-7	.	CASAPRETYEQYF
TRBV7-2	TRBJ1-2	.	CASSRTGPDGYTF
TRBV14	TRBJ2-3	few	CASSQDQRECHF
TRBV28	TRBJ1-1	.	CASTHGGRGLEAFF
TRBV18	TRBJ1-1	.	CASSPDRNLQGATEAFF
TRBV7-2	TRBJ2-7	.	CASSARAGAYEQYF
TRBV5-1	TRBJ2-3	many	CASSLGQMGADTQYF
TRBV4-1	TRBJ2-1	many	CASSQEGQPYNEQFF
TRBV4-1	TRBJ2-1	.	CASSQAEIGYNEQFF
TRBV7-9	TRBJ2-7	.	CASSYTPQGTSYEQYF
TRBV30	TRBJ2-7	.	CACQDRTYEQYF
TRBV20-1	TRBJ2-2	few	CSARAGGGELFF
TRBV3-1	TRBJ2-3	few	CASSPRGAVSTDTQYF
TRBV10-1	TRBJ2-1	.	CASSEEGRNNEQFF
TRBV18	TRBJ1-2	few	CASSLIQGLDYGYTF
TRBV10-2	TRBJ2-7	.	CASSYGLAGNEQYF
TRBV28	TRBJ1-2	.	CASRDPSAYGYTF
TRBV27	TRBJ2-1	.	CASTRDRVGRQFF
TRBV20-1	TRBJ2-3	few	CSALWARTSTDTQYF
TRBV11-2	TRBJ2-5	few	CASSPSPGVEETQYF
TRBV12-3/TRBV12-4	TRBJ1-6	many	CASSPGRNNSPLHF
TRBV29-1	TRBJ2-5	.	CSVWIPGQVQETQYF
TRBV4-1	TRBJ2-1	many	CASSQVTSGSIGEQFF
TRBV27	TRBJ2-6	few	CASSIKGTGANVLTF
TRBV7-3	TRBJ2-3	.	CASSGSGGAIVTQYF
TRBV29-1	TRBJ2-2	few	CSVDAPGLAGQAGELFF
TRBV6-5	TRBJ1-2	many	CASSYTAGNYGYTF